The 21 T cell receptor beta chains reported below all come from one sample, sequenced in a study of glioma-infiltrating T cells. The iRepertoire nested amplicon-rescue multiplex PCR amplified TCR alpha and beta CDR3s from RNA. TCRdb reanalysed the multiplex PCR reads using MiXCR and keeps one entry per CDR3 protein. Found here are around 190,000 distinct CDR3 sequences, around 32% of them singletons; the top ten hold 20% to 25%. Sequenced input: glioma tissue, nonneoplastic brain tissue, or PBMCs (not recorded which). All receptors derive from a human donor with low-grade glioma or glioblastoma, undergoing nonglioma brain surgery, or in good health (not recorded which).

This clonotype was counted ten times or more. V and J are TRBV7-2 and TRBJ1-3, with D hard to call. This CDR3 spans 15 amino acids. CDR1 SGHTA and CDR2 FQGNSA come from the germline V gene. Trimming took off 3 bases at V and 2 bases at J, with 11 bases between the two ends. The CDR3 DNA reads TGTGCCAGCAGCTTCGGCGGTCCTCCTGGAAACACCATATATTTT. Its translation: CASSFGGPPGNTIYF.

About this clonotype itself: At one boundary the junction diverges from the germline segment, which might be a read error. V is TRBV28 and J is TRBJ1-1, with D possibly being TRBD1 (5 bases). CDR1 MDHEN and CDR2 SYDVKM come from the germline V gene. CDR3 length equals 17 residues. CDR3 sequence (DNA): TGTGCCAGAAGTTTGCCTAAGGGCAGAGGGGTGTTCACTGAAGGTTTCTTT. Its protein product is CARSLPKGRGVFTEGFF.

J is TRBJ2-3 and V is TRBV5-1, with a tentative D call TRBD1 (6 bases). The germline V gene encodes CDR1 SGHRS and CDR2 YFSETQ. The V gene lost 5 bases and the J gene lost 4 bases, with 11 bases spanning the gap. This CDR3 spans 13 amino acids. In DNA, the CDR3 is TGCGCCAGCAGGTACAGGGTAGCAGATACGCAGTATTTT. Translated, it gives CASRYRVADTQYF.

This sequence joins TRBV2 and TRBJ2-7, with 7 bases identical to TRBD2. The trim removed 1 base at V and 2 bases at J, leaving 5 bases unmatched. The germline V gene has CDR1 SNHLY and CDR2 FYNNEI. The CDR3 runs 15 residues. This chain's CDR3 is CASSEGLAATYEQYF. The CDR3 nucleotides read TGTGCCAGCAGTGAAGGGCTAGCGGCAACCTACGAGCAGTACTTC.

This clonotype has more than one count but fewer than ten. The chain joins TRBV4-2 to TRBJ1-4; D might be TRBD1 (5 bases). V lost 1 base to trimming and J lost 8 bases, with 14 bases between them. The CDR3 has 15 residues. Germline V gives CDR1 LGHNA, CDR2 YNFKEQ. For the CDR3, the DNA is TGTGCCAGCAGCCAAGGCAGACGGGGGGACGAAAAACTGTTTTTT. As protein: CASSQGRRGDEKLFF.

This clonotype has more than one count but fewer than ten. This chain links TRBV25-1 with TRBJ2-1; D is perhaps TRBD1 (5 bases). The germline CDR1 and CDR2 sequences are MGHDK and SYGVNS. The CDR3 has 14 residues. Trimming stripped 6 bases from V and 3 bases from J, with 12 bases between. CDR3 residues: CASRETGDYNEQFF. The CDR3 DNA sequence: TGTGCCAGCAGAGAAACAGGAGACTACAATGAGCAGTTCTTC.

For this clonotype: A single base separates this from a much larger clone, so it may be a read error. Written as DNA, the CDR3 is TGTGCCAGCAGGTCGGGACAGAACTATGGCTACAACTTC. Its protein product is CASRSGQNYGYNF. The chain recombines TRBV5-4 with TRBJ1-2; 7 bases map to TRBD1. Germline-derived CDR1 and CDR2 are SGHNT and YYREEE (reference sequence). The length of the CDR3 is 13 residues.

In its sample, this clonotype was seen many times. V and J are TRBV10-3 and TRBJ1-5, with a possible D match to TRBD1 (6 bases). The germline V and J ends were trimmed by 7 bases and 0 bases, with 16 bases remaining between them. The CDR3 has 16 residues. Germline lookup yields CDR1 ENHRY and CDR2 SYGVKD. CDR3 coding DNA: TGTGCCATCACCCAGGGGACCGAATCTAGCAATCAGCCCCAGCATTTT. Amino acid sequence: CAITQGTESSNQPQHF.

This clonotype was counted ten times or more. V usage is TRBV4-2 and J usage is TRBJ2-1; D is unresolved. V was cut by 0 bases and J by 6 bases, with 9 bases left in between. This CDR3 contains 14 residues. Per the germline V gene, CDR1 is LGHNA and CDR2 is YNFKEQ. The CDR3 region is CASSQDGIANEQFF. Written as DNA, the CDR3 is TGTGCCAGCAGCCAAGATGGGATCGCCAATGAGCAGTTCTTC.

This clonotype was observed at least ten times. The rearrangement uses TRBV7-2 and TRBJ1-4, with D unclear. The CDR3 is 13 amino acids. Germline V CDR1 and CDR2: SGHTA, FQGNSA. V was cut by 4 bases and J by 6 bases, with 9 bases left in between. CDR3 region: CASSSHKDEKLFF. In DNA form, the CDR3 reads TGTGCCAGCAGCTCCCATAAGGATGAAAAACTGTTTTTT.

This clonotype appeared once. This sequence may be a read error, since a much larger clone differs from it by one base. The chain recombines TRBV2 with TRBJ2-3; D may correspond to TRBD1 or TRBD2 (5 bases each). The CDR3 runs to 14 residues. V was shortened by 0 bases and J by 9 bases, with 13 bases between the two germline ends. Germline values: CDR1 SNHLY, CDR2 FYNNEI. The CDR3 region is CASSEAFWGNTQYF. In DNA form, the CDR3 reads TGTGCCAGCAGTGAAGCGTTCTGGGGGAACACGCAGTATTTT.

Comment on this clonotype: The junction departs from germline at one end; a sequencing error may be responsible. The DNA of the CDR3 is TGCGCCAGCAGATCTAGAATGGACAGCTCCACAGATACGCAGTATTTT. Translated, it gives CASRSRMDSSTDTQYF. The J gene is TRBJ2-3, the V gene TRBV5-4; TRBD1 is a possible D gene (6 bases). In germline, CDR1 is SGHNT, CDR2 YYREEE (reference sequence). The CDR3 is 16 residues long.

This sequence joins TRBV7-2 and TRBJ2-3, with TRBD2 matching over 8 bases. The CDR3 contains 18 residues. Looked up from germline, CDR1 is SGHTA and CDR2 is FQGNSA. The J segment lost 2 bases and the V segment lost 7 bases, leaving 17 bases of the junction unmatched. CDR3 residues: CASTQNAAGTSNTDTQYF. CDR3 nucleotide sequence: TGTGCCAGCACCCAGAACGCGGCCGGGACTAGTAACACAGATACGCAGTATTTT.

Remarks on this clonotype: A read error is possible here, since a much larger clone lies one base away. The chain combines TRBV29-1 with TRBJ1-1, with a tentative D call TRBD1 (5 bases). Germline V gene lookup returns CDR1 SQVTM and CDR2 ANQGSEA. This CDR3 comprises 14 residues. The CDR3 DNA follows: TGCAGCTCCAAGACAGCGAGGACCGACACTGAAGCTTACTTT. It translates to CSSKTARTDTEAYF.

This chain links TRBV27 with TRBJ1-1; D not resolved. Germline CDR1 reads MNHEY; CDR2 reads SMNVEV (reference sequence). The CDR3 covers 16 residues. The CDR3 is CSRSQLVGLSAPEAFF. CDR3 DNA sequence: TGTTCCCGCAGCCAGCTGGTGGGCCTCTCTGCCCCCGAAGCTTTCTTT.

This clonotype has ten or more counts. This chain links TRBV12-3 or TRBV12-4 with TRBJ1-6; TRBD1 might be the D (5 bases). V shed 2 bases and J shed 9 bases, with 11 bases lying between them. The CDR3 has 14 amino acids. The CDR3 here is CASSLLLQGSPLHF. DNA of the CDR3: TGTGCCAGCAGTTTACTACTGCAGGGTTCACCCCTCCACTTT.

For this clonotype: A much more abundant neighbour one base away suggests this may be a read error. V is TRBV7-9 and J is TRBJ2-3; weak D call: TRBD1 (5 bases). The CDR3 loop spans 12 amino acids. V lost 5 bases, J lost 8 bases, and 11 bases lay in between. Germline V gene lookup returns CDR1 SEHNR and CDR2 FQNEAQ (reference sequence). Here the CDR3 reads CASSQGMSTQYF. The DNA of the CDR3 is TGTGCCAGCAGCCAGGGAATGAGTACGCAGTATTTT.

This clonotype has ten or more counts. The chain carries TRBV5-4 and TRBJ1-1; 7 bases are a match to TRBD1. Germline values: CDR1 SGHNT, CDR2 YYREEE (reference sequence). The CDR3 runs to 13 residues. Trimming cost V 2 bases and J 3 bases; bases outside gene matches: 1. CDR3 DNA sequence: TGTGCCAGCAGCTTTGACAGGGACACTGAAGCTTTCTTT. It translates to CASSFDRDTEAFF.

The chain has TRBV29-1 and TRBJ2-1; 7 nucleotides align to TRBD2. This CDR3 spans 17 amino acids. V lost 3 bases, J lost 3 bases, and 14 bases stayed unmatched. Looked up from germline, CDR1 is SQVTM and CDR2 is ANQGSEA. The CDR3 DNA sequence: TGCAGCGTTGAGTCCCTACTAGCGAGCTTCGGCTACAATGAGCAGTTCTTC. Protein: CSVESLLASFGYNEQFF.

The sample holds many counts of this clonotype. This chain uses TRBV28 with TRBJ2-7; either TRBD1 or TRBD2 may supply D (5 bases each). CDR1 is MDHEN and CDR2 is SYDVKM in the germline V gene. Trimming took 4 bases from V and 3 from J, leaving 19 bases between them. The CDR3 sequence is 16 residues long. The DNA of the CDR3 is TGTGCCAGCAGTTGGGACGGGCTTTATGAGGTCTACGAGCAGTACTTC. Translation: CASSWDGLYEVYEQYF.

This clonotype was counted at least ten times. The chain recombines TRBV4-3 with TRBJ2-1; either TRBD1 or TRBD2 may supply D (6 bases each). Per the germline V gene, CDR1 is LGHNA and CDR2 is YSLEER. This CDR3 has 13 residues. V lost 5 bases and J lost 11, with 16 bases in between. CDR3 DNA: TGCGCCAGCAGCTCCCAAAAGGGGGGCAAGCAGTTCTTC. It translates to CASSSQKGGKQFF.